This T cell receptor beta chain was sequenced during a study of spatial heterogeneity in lung cancer. This clonotype was observed many times. What it binds is not known. In a library made to pick up alpha chains, this beta chain is a stray read with a size that means little. This CDR3 contains 13 residues. V shed 8 bases and J 5 bases; nucleotides not matched to a gene: 9. Germline CDR1 SNHLY, CDR2 FYNNEI. Time point denoted: sample taken at primary tumor resection. Findings and limits, study-wide: Mutation counts in tumors were tracked by counts of expanded intratumoral alpha and beta TCRs.

One entry per CDR3 protein results from TCRdb running MiXCR on the 5' RACE reads. The sample holds around 20,000 distinct CDR3 sequences; approximately 5.8% are singletons and the top ten take 9% to 12%. The sequencing used lung tumor tissue, collected at surgery. The source is a female donor with early-stage non-small cell lung cancer. The chain recombines TRBV2 with TRBJ2-7, with 7 bases fitting TRBD1. The CDR3 spells CASLRGQSNEQYF. In DNA, the CDR3 is TGTGCCAGCCTACGGGGACAGAGCAACGAGCAGTACTTC.